The rows below give T cell receptor beta chains drawn from one sample of a study of blood T cell repertoires in COVID-19. Profiling relied on immunoSEQ multiplex PCR, and the TCRdb table lists in-frame clones only, not all of them. The sample lists about 140,000 clones; around nine tenths were seen once. Material for sequencing was peripheral blood. Receptors were obtained from a human donor in a cohort sampled during active COVID-19. CDR3s include the opening cysteine and the closing phenylalanine or tryptophan. The D gene is left open where the match is weak. Part of the rows lack a size; the others show once, few, many or a class for expanded clones.

j_gene: TRBJ1-5
v_gene: TRBV21-1
abundance: .
d_gene: .
CDR3aa: CASSQRRGPGGFGNQPQHF
CDR3nt: TGTGCCAGCAGTCAAAGGAGGGGGCCTGGTGGGTTTGGCAATCAGCCCCAGCATTTT

j_gene: TRBJ2-3
v_gene: TRBV11-2
abundance: .
d_gene: .
CDR3aa: CASSLDFTDTQYF
CDR3nt: TGTGCCAGCAGCTTAGACTTCACAGATACGCAGTATTTT

j_gene: TRBJ1-6
v_gene: TRBV9
abundance: few
d_gene: TRBD1
CDR3aa: CASSVRDRFSSPLHF
CDR3nt: TGTGCCAGCAGCGTCCGGGACAGGTTTAGTTCACCCCTCCACTTT

j_gene: TRBJ1-2
v_gene: TRBV6-6
abundance: .
d_gene: .
CDR3aa: CASSHQGSTYGYTF
CDR3nt: TGTGCCAGCAGTCATCAGGGGTCGACCTATGGCTACACCTTC

j_gene: TRBJ2-5
v_gene: TRBV9
abundance: .
d_gene: .
CDR3aa: CASSVVAGPASLQETQYF
CDR3nt: TGTGCCAGCAGCGTAGTCGCAGGGCCGGCATCACTTCAAGAGACCCAGTACTTC

j_gene: TRBJ2-4
v_gene: TRBV7-9
abundance: .
d_gene: .
CDR3aa: CASSADTLAKNIQYF
CDR3nt: TGTGCCAGCAGCGCCGACACATTAGCCAAAAACATTCAGTACTTC

j_gene: TRBJ2-1
v_gene: TRBV18
abundance: .
d_gene: TRBD2
CDR3aa: CASSPPSGRAINEQFF
CDR3nt: TGTGCCAGCTCACCACCTTCCGGGAGGGCCATCAATGAGCAGTTCTTC

j_gene: TRBJ2-2
v_gene: TRBV5-5
abundance: .
d_gene: .
CDR3aa: CASSFKGVGELFF
CDR3nt: TGTGCCAGCAGCTTCAAGGGGGTCGGGGAGCTGTTTTTT

j_gene: TRBJ2-7
v_gene: TRBV27
abundance: .
d_gene: .
CDR3aa: CASRDPGTSLYEQYF
CDR3nt: TGTGCCAGCCGTGACCCCGGGACAAGCTTATACGAGCAGTACTTC

j_gene: TRBJ2-7
v_gene: TRBV6-5
abundance: .
d_gene: TRBD2
CDR3aa: CASSLWTSGSYEQYF
CDR3nt: TGTGCCAGCAGTTTATGGACTAGCGGGAGTTACGAGCAGTACTTC

j_gene: TRBJ2-7
v_gene: TRBV30
abundance: .
d_gene: TRBD2
CDR3aa: CAWNLAGGKGEQYF
CDR3nt: TGTGCCTGGAACCTAGCGGGGGGGAAAGGCGAGCAGTACTTC

j_gene: TRBJ2-7
v_gene: TRBV11-2
abundance: .
d_gene: .
CDR3aa: CASSTSDKSFAAYEQYF
CDR3nt: TGTGCCAGCAGCACGTCCGACAAGTCTTTCGCCGCGTACGAGCAGTACTTC

j_gene: TRBJ2-5
v_gene: TRBV18
abundance: .
d_gene: .
CDR3aa: CASSPGQQETQYF
CDR3nt: TGTGCCAGCTCACCCGGACAGCAAGAGACCCAGTACTTC

j_gene: TRBJ2-1
v_gene: TRBV27
abundance: .
d_gene: .
CDR3aa: CASSLERPLPYNEQFF
CDR3nt: TGTGCCAGCAGTTTAGAGCGCCCACTACCTTACAATGAGCAGTTCTTC

j_gene: TRBJ2-5
v_gene: TRBV9
abundance: .
d_gene: .
CDR3aa: CASSVDGGWQTQYF
CDR3nt: TGTGCCAGCAGCGTAGATGGCGGGTGGCAGACCCAGTACTTC

j_gene: TRBJ2-3
v_gene: TRBV5-5
abundance: few
d_gene: .
CDR3aa: CASSFLQETDTQYF
CDR3nt: TGTGCCAGCAGCTTTTTACAAGAAACAGATACGCAGTATTTT

j_gene: TRBJ2-7
v_gene: TRBV7-3
abundance: once
d_gene: TRBD2
CDR3aa: CASSRYAGAYEQYF
CDR3nt: TGTGCCAGCAGCCGCTACGCGGGAGCGTACGAGCAGTACTTC

j_gene: TRBJ1-2
v_gene: TRBV7-2
abundance: .
d_gene: .
CDR3aa: CASSLLLTYGYTF
CDR3nt: TGTGCCAGCAGCTTACTACTTACCTATGGCTACACCTTC

j_gene: TRBJ2-1
v_gene: TRBV7-3
abundance: .
d_gene: TRBD2
CDR3aa: CASSLRPPGLADNEQFF
CDR3nt: TGTGCCAGCAGCTTACGGCCCCCCGGACTAGCGGACAATGAGCAGTTCTTC

j_gene: TRBJ2-7
v_gene: TRBV28
abundance: .
d_gene: .
CDR3aa: CASSPGGSSYEQYF
CDR3nt: TGTGCCAGCAGCCCCGGTGGGAGCTCCTACGAGCAGTACTTC

j_gene: TRBJ2-7
v_gene: TRBV5-3
abundance: .
d_gene: TRBD2
CDR3aa: CARSDISGSLNEQYF
CDR3nt: TGTGCCAGAAGCGACATTAGCGGGAGTCTTAACGAGCAGTACTTC

j_gene: TRBJ2-2
v_gene: TRBV7-6
abundance: .
d_gene: .
CDR3aa: CASSLAGSNTGELFF
CDR3nt: TGTGCCAGCAGCCTTGCGGGGTCGAACACCGGGGAGCTGTTTTTT

j_gene: TRBJ2-3
v_gene: TRBV5-5
abundance: once
d_gene: .
CDR3aa: CASREEARGPSDTQYF
CDR3nt: TGTGCCAGCCGAGAGGAGGCCAGGGGACCGTCAGATACGCAGTATTTT

j_gene: TRBJ2-1
v_gene: TRBV7-3
abundance: .
d_gene: TRBD1
CDR3aa: CASSLTPGGSYNEQFF
CDR3nt: TGTGCCAGCAGCTTAACTCCAGGGGGCTCCTACAATGAGCAGTTCTTC

j_gene: TRBJ1-4
v_gene: TRBV6-4
abundance: .
d_gene: .
CDR3aa: CASTPGGVHEKLFF
CDR3nt: TGTGCCAGCACCCCTGGGGGGGTTCATGAAAAACTGTTTTTT

j_gene: TRBJ2-7
v_gene: TRBV28
abundance: .
d_gene: TRBD2
CDR3aa: CASRGGLVYEQYF
CDR3nt: TGTGCCAGCAGGGGGGGACTAGTCTACGAGCAGTACTTC

j_gene: TRBJ2-3
v_gene: TRBV28
abundance: .
d_gene: .
CDR3aa: CASSFALLRADTQYF
CDR3nt: TGTGCCAGCAGTTTCGCCCTGCTCAGGGCAGATACGCAGTATTTT

j_gene: TRBJ2-7
v_gene: TRBV25-1
abundance: .
d_gene: .
CDR3aa: CASSDRVTYEQYF
CDR3nt: TGTGCCAGCAGTGACAGGGTTACCTACGAGCAGTACTTC

j_gene: TRBJ1-2
v_gene: TRBV30
abundance: .
d_gene: TRBD1
CDR3aa: CAWSVLGQGEYGYTF
CDR3nt: TGTGCCTGGAGTGTACTAGGGCAGGGGGAATATGGCTACACCTTC

j_gene: TRBJ2-5
v_gene: TRBV5-1
abundance: .
d_gene: TRBD2
CDR3aa: CASSFGEGETQYF
CDR3nt: TGCGCCAGCAGCTTCGGGGAGGGAGAGACCCAGTACTTC

j_gene: TRBJ2-1
v_gene: TRBV30
abundance: .
d_gene: TRBD2
CDR3aa: CAWRTSGGPTSYNEQFF
CDR3nt: TGTGCCTGGAGGACTAGCGGGGGGCCGACCTCCTACAATGAGCAGTTCTTC

j_gene: TRBJ2-2
v_gene: TRBV5-1
abundance: .
d_gene: .
CDR3aa: CASSYVPAGELFF
CDR3nt: TGCGCCAGCAGCTACGTCCCGGCCGGGGAGCTGTTTTTT

j_gene: TRBJ1-3
v_gene: TRBV5-1
abundance: .
d_gene: TRBD1
CDR3aa: CASSTGDRAGNTIYF
CDR3nt: TGCGCCAGCAGCACCGGAGACAGGGCTGGAAACACCATATATTTT

j_gene: TRBJ1-1
v_gene: TRBV27
abundance: .
d_gene: .
CDR3aa: CASSLRVGGAAGTEAFF
CDR3nt: TGTGCCAGCAGTTTAAGGGTCGGGGGGGCAGCGGGAACTGAAGCTTTCTTT

j_gene: TRBJ2-7
v_gene: TRBV5-1
abundance: .
d_gene: .
CDR3aa: CASARDSYDDYEQYF
CDR3nt: TGCGCCAGCGCGCGGGACAGTTATGATGACTACGAGCAGTACTTC

j_gene: TRBJ2-7
v_gene: TRBV11-2
abundance: .
d_gene: .
CDR3aa: CASSDPGPGRGASYEQYF
CDR3nt: TGTGCCAGCAGCGACCCCGGACCCGGACGGGGGGCCTCCTACGAGCAGTACTTC

j_gene: TRBJ2-7
v_gene: TRBV18
abundance: .
d_gene: TRBD2
CDR3aa: CASSPEAGGSHSYEQYF
CDR3nt: TGTGCCAGCTCACCAGAGGCGGGGGGTTCACACTCCTACGAGCAGTACTTC

j_gene: TRBJ2-7
v_gene: TRBV9
abundance: .
d_gene: .
CDR3aa: CASSVEDYPYEQYF
CDR3nt: TGTGCCAGCAGCGTAGAGGACTACCCCTACGAGCAGTACTTC

j_gene: TRBJ2-5
v_gene: TRBV4-1
abundance: .
d_gene: TRBD1
CDR3aa: CASSQGDRAPETQYF
CDR3nt: TGCGCCAGCAGCCAAGGAGACAGGGCCCCAGAGACCCAGTACTTC